This T cell receptor beta chain comes out of a study of OX40 agonist ivuxolimab in advanced cancers. TCRdb's table, derived via immunoSEQ multiplex PCR, lists solely in-frame clones and lacks some. The table shows under 20,000 clones, with 50% to 75% occurring only once. Germline CDR1 is SGHTA and CDR2 is FQGNSA. The CDR3 covers 13 residues. The V gene lost 1 base and the J gene lost 7 bases, with 10 bases spanning the gap. The receptor was isolated from an adult with an advanced solid tumor such as melanoma, head and neck, liver or kidney cancer. The chain joins TRBV7-2 to TRBJ1-2, with no clear D. The material was CD4+ or CD8+ T cells sorted from blood, obtained in a trial of the OX40 agonist ivuxolimab. Here the CDR3 DNA reads TGTGCCAGCAGCTTAGGAGGACTCTCTGGCTACACCTTC. Translation: CASSLGGLSGYTF. Full variable domain (missing parts from reference TRBV7-2 and TRBJ1-2): GAGVSQSPSNKVTEKGKDVELRCDPISGHTALYWYRQSLGQGLEFLIYFQGNSAPDKSGLPSDRFSAERTGGSVSTLTIQRTQQEDSAVYLCASSLGGLSGYTFGSGTRLTVV.